This passage covers 15 T cell receptor beta chains from one sample sequenced in a study of cytomegalovirus exposure and HLA in healthy donors. Amplification used 60 Vbeta primers and 13 Jbeta primers. Sequencing was performed with immunoSEQ multiplex PCR; in TCRdb, only in-frame clones are kept and a portion is missing. Here the sample spans fewer than 150,000 clones, 80% being singletons. Sequenced input: PBMCs. These receptors came from a male donor in good health and CMV-seronegative.

V usage is TRBV5-1 and J usage is TRBJ2-2; 7 nucleotides match TRBD1. With 3 bases clipped from V and 7 bases from J, the junction kept 6 bases outside the gene matches. Per germline, CDR1 SGHRS and CDR2 YFSETQ. CDR3 length: 14 residues. CDR3: CASSSDRVIGELFF. DNA for the CDR3: TGCGCCAGCAGCTCCGACAGGGTAATCGGGGAGCTGTTTTTT.

The J gene is TRBJ2-3, the V gene TRBV28, with D possibly being TRBD2 (5 bases). V lost 7 bases and J 1 base, leaving 12 bases between the germline ends. This CDR3 has 14 amino acids. Germline V gene sequence: CDR1 MDHEN, CDR2 SYDVKM. CDR3 coding DNA: TGTGCCAGCATCCGAGGGTCAGGCACAGATACGCAGTATTTT. Translating it yields CASIRGSGTDTQYF.

This clone was recorded a few times. This sequence joins TRBV4-2 and TRBJ2-3, with 8 bases aligning to TRBD1. With 0 bases clipped from V and 3 bases from J, the junction kept 5 bases outside the gene matches. The V gene's germline CDR1 is LGHNA and CDR2 YNFKEQ. The CDR3 loop spans 16 amino acids. CDR3 in DNA: TGTGCCAGCAGCCAAGAAAGCAGGGGGCCAACAGATACGCAGTATTTT. Its protein product is CASSQESRGPTDTQYF.

The rearrangement links TRBV5-1 to TRBJ2-3; TRBD2 matches 7 bases. V shed 1 base, J shed 4 bases, and the junction held 6 bases outside the gene matches. This CDR3 contains 15 residues. Germline CDR1 is SGHRS and CDR2 is YFSETQ. The CDR3, as DNA: TGCGCCAGCAGCTTGTCGGGGGGTCTCTCAGATACGCAGTATTTT. This codes for CASSLSGGLSDTQYF. Complete variable domain (other parts from reference TRBV5-1 and TRBJ2-3): KAGVTQTPRYLIKTRGQQVTLSCSPISGHRSVSWYQQTPGQGLQFLFEYFSETQRNKGNFPGRFSGRQFSNSRSEMNVSTLELGDSALYLCASSLSGGLSDTQYFGPGTRLTVL.

This clone appeared a few times. One end of the junction fails to match germline, which may point to a read error. This rearrangement joins TRBV5-6 to TRBJ2-3, with D possibly being TRBD1 (6 bases). Per the germline V gene, CDR1 is SGHDT and CDR2 is YYEEEE. The CDR3 is 12 amino acids. CDR3 in DNA: TGTGCCAGCAGCGTCCGGACAGTTACGCAGTATTTT. Protein: CASSVRTVTQYF.

This clone was detected only a few times. The rearrangement uses TRBV30 and TRBJ1-4; TRBD1 agrees at 7 bases. The CDR3 covers 13 residues. Per germline, CDR1 GTSNPN and CDR2 SVGIG (reference sequence). V lost 5 bases and J lost 8; bases outside the gene matches: 8. The CDR3 sequence is CAWGTVRREKLFF. The DNA for the CDR3 is TGTGCCTGGGGGACAGTTCGAAGGGAAAAACTGTTTTTT.

The V call is TRBV25-1, the J call TRBJ2-7, with 7 bases fitting TRBD2. The CDR3 runs to 16 residues. Germline V lookup: CDR1 MGHDK, CDR2 SYGVNS. J gave up 4 bases and V 1 base, and 10 bases lay outside the gene matches. The CDR3 coding sequence is TGTGCCAGCAGTGAATTGGCGGGGAGGGGAGGTTACGAGCAGTACTTC. It is translated as CASSELAGRGGYEQYF.

With regard to this clone: One end of the junction is discordant with germline, which a read error may explain. The chain employs TRBV5-1 and TRBJ1-2, with a weak D call TRBD1 (5 bases). CDR3 size: 12 residues. Germline loops: CDR1 SGHRS, CDR2 YFSETQ. CDR3 coding DNA: TGCGCCAGCAGCTTGGACAGGACCCCGAGTTTCTTC. This sequence encodes CASSLDRTPSFF. Complete variable domain (other parts from reference TRBV5-1 and TRBJ1-2): KAGVTQTPRYLIKTRGQQVTLSCSPISGHRSVSWYQQTPGQGLQFLFEYFSETQRNKGNFPGRFSGRQFSNSRSEMNVSTLELGDSALYLCASSLDRTPSFFGSGTRLTVV.

The J gene is TRBJ2-1, the V gene TRBV6-1; 7 positions match TRBD2. The CDR3 spans 15 residues. V was clipped by 4 bases and J by 7 bases; unmatched bases: 10. Germline CDR1 is MNHNS and CDR2 is SASEGT. The CDR3 sequence: CASSGGGIQHNEQFF. The CDR3 nucleotides are TGTGCCAGCAGTGGGGGAGGGATCCAACATAATGAGCAGTTCTTC.

This clone has a single count. The CDR3 sequence: CASSLGQGALTDTQYF. The CDR3 bases are TGTGCCAGCAGTTTAGGGCAGGGGGCGCTAACAGATACGCAGTATTTT. The V and J genes are TRBV28 and TRBJ2-3; 8 positions agree with TRBD1. The CDR3 spans 16 residues. Losses at the gene ends were 2 bases for V and 3 bases for J; bases not matched to a gene: 7. Germline V gives CDR1 MDHEN, CDR2 SYDVKM.

The genes are TRBV4-1 and TRBJ1-1; D is undetermined. V was trimmed by 0 bases and J by 1 base, leaving 9 bases between them. Per the germline V gene, CDR1 is MGHRA and CDR2 is YSYEKL. This CDR3 spans 15 amino acids. The chain's CDR3 is CASSQDWAQNTEAFF. Written as DNA, the CDR3 is TGCGCCAGCAGCCAAGATTGGGCCCAGAACACTGAAGCTTTCTTT.

This chain uses TRBV7-9 with TRBJ1-1; TRBD1 is a possible D gene (6 bases). V lost 4 bases, J lost 7 bases, and 10 bases lay in between. The germline V gene encodes CDR1 SEHNR and CDR2 FQNEAQ (reference sequence). The CDR3 loop spans 12 amino acids. Here the CDR3 DNA reads TGTGCCAGCAGCTCTGGGACACTTGAAGCTTTCTTT. It yields the protein CASSSGTLEAFF.

The chain recombines TRBV5-1 with TRBJ1-2; 7 nucleotides match TRBD1. The CDR3 runs 15 residues. Per the germline V gene, CDR1 is SGHRS and CDR2 is YFSETQ. V shed 4 bases, J shed 4 bases, and the junction held 10 bases outside the gene matches. In DNA form, the CDR3 reads TGCGCCAGCAGCCAAGACAGGGAAAGGGGCTATGGCTACACCTTC. It is translated as CASSQDRERGYGYTF.

The rearrangement links TRBV6-1 to TRBJ1-2; no definite D call. This CDR3 region has 15 residues. Germline values: CDR1 MNHNS, CDR2 SASEGT. Trimming took 1 base from V and 4 from J, leaving 13 bases between them. The chain's CDR3 is CASSEDSRGSYGYTF. CDR3 in DNA: TGTGCCAGCAGTGAAGATTCCCGGGGTAGCTATGGCTACACCTTC.

The chain employs TRBV6-5 and TRBJ2-7, with D tentatively TRBD1 (5 bases). The CDR3 sequence is 14 residues long. Germline CDR1 is MNHEY and CDR2 is SVGAGI. Trimming cost V 2 bases and J 5 bases, with 13 bases left between them. CDR3: CASSYTRVPDEQYF. In DNA, the CDR3 is TGTGCCAGCAGTTACACCAGGGTTCCGGACGAGCAGTACTTC.